This TCR beta chain is drawn from a study of T cell responses to AZD1222 COVID-19 vaccine (dated by TCRdb to the early 2020s). As for the study more broadly: AZD1222 recipients whose second dose came at about 4 weeks and those whose second dose came at about 12 weeks were combined into one group, since spike-specific TCR depth and breadth did not differ between the two schedules. TCR sequencing was performed for approximately 240 trial participants, of whom 207 were given two doses of AZD1222 and around 25 were given two doses of MenACWY control vaccine. Trial participants were enrolled into age subgroups of 18-55, 56-69 and 70-plus years, which contained 148, 28 and 57 TCR-sequenced participants, respectively.

A word on this clone: The specificity of this receptor is unknown. No base-level quality is on record; no much larger clone is a single base apart.

The CDR3 regions of human TCRbeta chains were analyzed by immunosequencing. The authors' pipeline ran thus. Repertoire TCRs were checked for matches against a reference library of SARS-CoV-2-specific TCRs that had been generated using the MIRA antigen-specificity platform. Breadth meant the fraction of unique TCRs that were SARS-CoV-2-associated, whereas depth meant the fraction of total T cells that were SARS-CoV-2-associated. Using the MIRA data, each spike-specific TCR was mapped to the spike region that the TCR reacts to and placed in a CD4 or CD8 class. Log10-transformed breadth and depth values were compared by one-way ANOVA with Sidak's multiple comparisons tests. TCRdb carries this immuneACCESS record with in-frame sequences only. Its versions omit some clonotypes, under half of them owing to an unresolved V gene in the studies checked, with the rest unexplained. D and trimming come from the DNA, and the V and J calls and clone size come from that table. Within this sample are 100,000 to 150,000 clones, with 90% of them counted one time only. The ten most abundant clones make up 1.5% to 2% of the sample.

What the research found in general, with its limitations: In the small 56-69-year group, the increase in depth fell short of significance, most likely because of low power. After two AZD1222 doses, spike-specific TCR breadth and depth were significantly higher than at day 0 and than in MenACWY recipients. Conclusions about previously exposed vaccinees are limited because only 6 or 7 AZD1222 recipients were SARS-CoV-2 seropositive at baseline. Reportedly, almost half of the unique spike-specific TCRs recognized epitopes lying outside the regions that are mutated in the B.1.351 and B.1.1.7 variants. CD4 TCRs associated with the vaccine covered the entire spike protein, and the dominant responses were in regions 160-218 and 743-854. Because no day 14 peak-response samples were available, the repertoires could be characterized only after the peak T cell response. Most participants were white British and females outnumbered males, and the authors suggested that clonal diversity may have been underestimated.

V is pared back by 3 bases and J by 8 bases, with 13 bases lying between the germline termini. The CDR3, cysteine through phenylalanine, is 13 amino acids long. This entry keeps only the CDR3 DNA: 39 bases, framed from base 1. Reading the germline V gene gives CDR1 LGHNA and CDR2 YSLEER. According to the study, the label for this sample's time point signals: baseline before first vaccination. Samples from vaccinated people were obtained from the UK trials COV001 and COV002, which included a single-blind randomized controlled phase 2/3 trial of AZD1222 (ChAdOx1 nCoV-19) in healthy adults. For TCRbeta chain sequencing, PBMC samples from trial participants were taken at day 0 and at day 28 after the second dose.

The V gene is TRBV4-3 and the J gene is TRBJ1-2; tentative D gene TRBD1, with 6 bases matching. This clonotype was obtained from an adult in good health. Sequenced here: peripheral blood, sampled on day 0 of AZD1222 vaccination. The CDR3 protein is CASSQQTGYGYTF. Here is the DNA: TGCGCCAGCAGCCAGCAAACAGGGTACGGCTACACCTTC.